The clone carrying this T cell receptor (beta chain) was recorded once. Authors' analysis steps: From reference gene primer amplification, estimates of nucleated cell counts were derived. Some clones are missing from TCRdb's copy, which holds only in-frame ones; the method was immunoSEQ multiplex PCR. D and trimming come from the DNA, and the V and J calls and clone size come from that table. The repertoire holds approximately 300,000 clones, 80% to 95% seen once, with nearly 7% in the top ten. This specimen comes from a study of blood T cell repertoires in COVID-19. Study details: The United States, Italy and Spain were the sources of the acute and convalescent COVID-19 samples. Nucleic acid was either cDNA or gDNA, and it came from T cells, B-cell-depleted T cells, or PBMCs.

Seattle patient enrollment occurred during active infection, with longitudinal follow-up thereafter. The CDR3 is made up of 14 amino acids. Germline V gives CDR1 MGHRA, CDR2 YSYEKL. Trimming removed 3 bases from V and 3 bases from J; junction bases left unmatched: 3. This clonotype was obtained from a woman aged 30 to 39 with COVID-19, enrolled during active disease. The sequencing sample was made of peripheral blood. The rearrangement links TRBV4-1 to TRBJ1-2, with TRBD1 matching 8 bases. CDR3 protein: CASSQGQEHYGYTF. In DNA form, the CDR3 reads TGCGCCAGCAGCCAGGGACAGGAACACTATGGCTACACCTTC.